Listed here is a single T cell receptor (beta chain). Its antigen is not identified. At one end, the junction sequence differs from germline, possibly due to a read error. This sample is part of a study of T cell responses to AZD1222 COVID-19 vaccine. Profiling relied on immunoSEQ multiplex PCR, and the TCRdb table lists in-frame clones only, not all of them. The repertoire includes about 100,000 clones, about 89% of them detected once, and about 9% sits in the top ten. Germline V gives CDR1 MNHEY, CDR2 SVGEGT. CDR3 length: 11 amino acids. Study-level findings and limits: Only a handful of AZD1222 recipients were seropositive at baseline. Mapped onto spike, vaccine-associated CD4 TCRs spanned it and were dominant at 160-218 and 743-854. Donor demographics were predominantly white British with a female majority; clonal diversity may be underestimated.

The receptor comes from an adult who received the AZD1222 COVID-19 vaccine. The specimen comprised peripheral blood, sampled 28 days after the second AZD1222 dose. This chain joins TRBV6-2 or TRBV6-3 and TRBJ1-4; D is ambiguous. In DNA, the CDR3 is TGTGCCAGCAGTTCCATGGGCGACACTATTTTC. Protein product: CASSSMGDTIF.